The entry below describes one T cell receptor (beta chain). What it binds is unknown. Germline values: CDR1 MGHDK, CDR2 SYGVNS. This CDR3 region has 14 residues. Trimming left V 4 bases short and J 1 base short, with 8 bases between. Sequencing used immunoSEQ multiplex PCR; TCRdb keeps in-frame clones, though not all of them. The sample carries more than 110,000 clones, around nine tenths recorded once. The data derive from a study of T cell responses to AZD1222 COVID-19 vaccine. Findings and caveats of the study: Clonal diversity may have been underestimated in mostly white British donors.

The receptor was isolated from an adult in good health. The source was peripheral blood, collected on day 0 of AZD1222 vaccination. The rearrangement links TRBV25-1 to TRBJ1-3, with a possible D match to TRBD1 (5 bases). The CDR3 loop is CASSGWGSGNTIYF. DNA of the CDR3: TGTGCCAGCAGTGGATGGGGGTCTGGAAACACCATATATTTT. The full variable domain, in which reference TRBV25-1 and TRBJ1-3 provide the parts outside the CDR3, is EADIYQTPRYLVIGTGKKITLECSQTMGHDKMYWYQQDPGMELHLIHYSYGVNSTEKGDLSSESTVSRIRTEHFPLTLESARPSHTSQYLCASSGWGSGNTIYFGEGSWLTVV.